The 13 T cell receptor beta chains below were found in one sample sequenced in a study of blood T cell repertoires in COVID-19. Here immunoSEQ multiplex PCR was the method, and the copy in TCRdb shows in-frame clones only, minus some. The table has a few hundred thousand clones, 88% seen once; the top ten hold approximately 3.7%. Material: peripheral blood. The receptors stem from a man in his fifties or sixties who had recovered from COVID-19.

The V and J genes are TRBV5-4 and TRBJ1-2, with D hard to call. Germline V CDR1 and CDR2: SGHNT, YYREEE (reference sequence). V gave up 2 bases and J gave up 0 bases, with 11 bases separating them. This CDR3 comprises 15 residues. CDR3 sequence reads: CASSLAEPTNYGYTF. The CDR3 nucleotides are TGTGCCAGCAGCTTAGCGGAACCGACTAACTATGGCTACACCTTC.

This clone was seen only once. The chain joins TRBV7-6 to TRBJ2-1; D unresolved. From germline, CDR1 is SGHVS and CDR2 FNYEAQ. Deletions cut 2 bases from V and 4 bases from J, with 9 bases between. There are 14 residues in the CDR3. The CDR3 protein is CASSLRAGYNEQFF. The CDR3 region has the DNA TGTGCCAGCAGCTTACGAGCCGGTTACAATGAGCAGTTCTTC.

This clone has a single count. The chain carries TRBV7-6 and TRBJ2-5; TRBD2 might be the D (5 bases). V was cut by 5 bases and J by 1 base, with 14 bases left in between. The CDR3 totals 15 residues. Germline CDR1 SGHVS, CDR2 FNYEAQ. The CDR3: CASSQPQSGQETQYF. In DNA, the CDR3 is TGTGCCAGCAGCCAACCCCAAAGCGGCCAAGAGACCCAGTACTTC.

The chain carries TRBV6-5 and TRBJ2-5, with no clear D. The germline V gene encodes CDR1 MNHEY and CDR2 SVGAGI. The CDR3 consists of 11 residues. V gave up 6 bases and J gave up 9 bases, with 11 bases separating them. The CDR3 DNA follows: TGTGCCAGCAGCGCTTCCAGCGCCCAGTACTTC. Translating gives CASSASSAQYF.

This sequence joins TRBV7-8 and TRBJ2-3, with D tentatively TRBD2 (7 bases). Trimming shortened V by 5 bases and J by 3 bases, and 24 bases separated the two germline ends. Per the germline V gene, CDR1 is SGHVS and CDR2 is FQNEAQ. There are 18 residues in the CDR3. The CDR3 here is CASSPTPAGAPTTDTQYF. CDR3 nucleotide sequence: TGTGCCAGCAGCCCGACCCCGGCGGGGGCCCCGACGACAGATACGCAGTATTTT.

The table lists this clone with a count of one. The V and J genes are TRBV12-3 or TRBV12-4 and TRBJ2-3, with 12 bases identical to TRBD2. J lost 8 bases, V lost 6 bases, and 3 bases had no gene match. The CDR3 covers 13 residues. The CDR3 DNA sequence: TGTGCCAGCAGACTAGCGGGGGGCACTACGCAGTATTTT. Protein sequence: CASRLAGGTTQYF.

The CDR3 DNA reads as TGTGCCAGCAGCCAAGGGGGAAGGCGTGTCGAAGAGACCCAGTACTTC. As protein: CASSQGGRRVEETQYF. The rearrangement links TRBV11-2 to TRBJ2-5, with TRBD1 as a possible D gene (6 bases). V lost 5 bases to trimming and J lost 3 bases, with 19 bases between them. This CDR3 spans 16 amino acids. Germline-derived CDR1 and CDR2 are SGHAT and FQNNGV.

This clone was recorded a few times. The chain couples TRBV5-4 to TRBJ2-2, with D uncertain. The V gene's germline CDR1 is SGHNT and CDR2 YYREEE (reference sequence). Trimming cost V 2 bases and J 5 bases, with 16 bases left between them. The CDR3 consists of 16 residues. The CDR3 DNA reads TGTGCCAGCAGCTTTGGGCCAAATCCAATAACCGGGGAGCTGTTTTTT. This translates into CASSFGPNPITGELFF.

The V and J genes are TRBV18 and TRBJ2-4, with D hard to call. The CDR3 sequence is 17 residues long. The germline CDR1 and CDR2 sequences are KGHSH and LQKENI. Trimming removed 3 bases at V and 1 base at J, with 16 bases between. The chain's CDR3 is CASSPAEQRGAKNIQYF. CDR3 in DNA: TGTGCCAGCTCACCGGCGGAGCAGCGCGGCGCCAAAAACATTCAGTACTTC.

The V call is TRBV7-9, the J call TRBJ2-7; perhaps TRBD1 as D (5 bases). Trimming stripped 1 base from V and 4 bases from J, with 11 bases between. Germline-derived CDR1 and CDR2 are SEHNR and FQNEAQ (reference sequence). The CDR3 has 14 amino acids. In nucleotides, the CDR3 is TGTGCCAGCAGCTTAGGACAGATTAAATACGAGCAGTACTTC. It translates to CASSLGQIKYEQYF.

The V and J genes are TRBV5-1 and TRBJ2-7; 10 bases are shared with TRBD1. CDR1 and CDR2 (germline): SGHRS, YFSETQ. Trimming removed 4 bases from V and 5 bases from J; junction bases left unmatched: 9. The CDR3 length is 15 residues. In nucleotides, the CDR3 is TGCGCCAGCAGCCTCGGACAGGGGGTAGGGGACGAGCAGTACTTC. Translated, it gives CASSLGQGVGDEQYF.

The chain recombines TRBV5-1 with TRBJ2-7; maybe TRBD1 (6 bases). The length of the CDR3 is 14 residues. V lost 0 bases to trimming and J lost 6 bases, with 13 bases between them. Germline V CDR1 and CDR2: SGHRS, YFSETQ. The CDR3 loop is CASSLGDNSPEQYF. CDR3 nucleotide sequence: TGCGCCAGCAGCTTGGGGGACAACTCCCCCGAGCAGTACTTC.

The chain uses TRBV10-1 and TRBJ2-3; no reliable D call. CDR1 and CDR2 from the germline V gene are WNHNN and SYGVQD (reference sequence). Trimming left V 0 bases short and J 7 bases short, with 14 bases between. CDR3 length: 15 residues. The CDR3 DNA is TGCGCCAGCAGTGAGTCTTCCCTCTCCCGTTATACGCAGTATTTT. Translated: CASSESSLSRYTQYF.